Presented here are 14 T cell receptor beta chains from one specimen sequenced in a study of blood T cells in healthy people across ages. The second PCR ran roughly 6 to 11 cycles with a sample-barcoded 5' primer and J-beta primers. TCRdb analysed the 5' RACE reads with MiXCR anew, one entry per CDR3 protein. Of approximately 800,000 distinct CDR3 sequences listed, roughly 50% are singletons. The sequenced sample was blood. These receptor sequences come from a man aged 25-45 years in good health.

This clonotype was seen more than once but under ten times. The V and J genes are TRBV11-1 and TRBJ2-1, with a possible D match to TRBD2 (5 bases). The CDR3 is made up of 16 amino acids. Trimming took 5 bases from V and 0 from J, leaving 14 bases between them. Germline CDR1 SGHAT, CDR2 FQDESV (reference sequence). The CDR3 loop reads CASSPIAQSSYNEQFF. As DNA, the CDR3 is TGTGCCAGCAGCCCCATAGCGCAGAGCTCCTACAATGAGCAGTTCTTC.

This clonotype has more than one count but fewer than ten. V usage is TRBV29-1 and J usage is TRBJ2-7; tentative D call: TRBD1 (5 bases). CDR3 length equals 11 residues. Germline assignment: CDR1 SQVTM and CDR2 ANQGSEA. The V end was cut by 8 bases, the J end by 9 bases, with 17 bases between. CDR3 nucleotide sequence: TGCAGCCTATTGAACCAAGGGGCGCAGTACTTC. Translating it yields CSLLNQGAQYF.

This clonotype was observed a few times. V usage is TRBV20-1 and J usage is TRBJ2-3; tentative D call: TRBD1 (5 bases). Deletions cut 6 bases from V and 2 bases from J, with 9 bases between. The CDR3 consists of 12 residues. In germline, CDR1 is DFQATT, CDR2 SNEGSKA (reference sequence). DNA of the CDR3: TGCAGTGCCCATGGGGCCACAGATACGCAGTATTTT. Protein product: CSAHGATDTQYF.

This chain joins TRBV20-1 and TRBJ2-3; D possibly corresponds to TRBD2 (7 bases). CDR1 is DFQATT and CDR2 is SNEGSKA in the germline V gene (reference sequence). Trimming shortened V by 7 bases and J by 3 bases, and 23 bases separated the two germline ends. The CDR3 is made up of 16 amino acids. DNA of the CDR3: TGCAGTGTATTCCCCCCATCGGGGGGCGGTACAGATACGCAGTATTTT. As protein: CSVFPPSGGGTDTQYF.

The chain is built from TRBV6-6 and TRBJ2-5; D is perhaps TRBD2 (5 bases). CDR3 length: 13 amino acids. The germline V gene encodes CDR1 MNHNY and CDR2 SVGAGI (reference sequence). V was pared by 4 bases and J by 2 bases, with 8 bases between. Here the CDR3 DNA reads TGTGCCAGCAGTTCACTAGGACAAGAGACCCAGTACTTC. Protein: CASSSLGQETQYF.

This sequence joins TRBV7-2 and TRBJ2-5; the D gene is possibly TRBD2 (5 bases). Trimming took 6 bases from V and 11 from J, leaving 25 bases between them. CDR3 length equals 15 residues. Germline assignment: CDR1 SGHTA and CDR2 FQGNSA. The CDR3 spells CASSLSRSGYNEQYF. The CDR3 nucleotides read TGTGCCAGCAGTTTGTCCAGGAGCGGATACAATGAGCAGTACTTC.

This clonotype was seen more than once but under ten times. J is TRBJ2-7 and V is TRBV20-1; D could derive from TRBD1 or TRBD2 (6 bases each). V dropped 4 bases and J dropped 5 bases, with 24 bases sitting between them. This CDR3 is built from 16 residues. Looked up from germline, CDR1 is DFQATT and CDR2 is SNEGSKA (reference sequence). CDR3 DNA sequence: TGCAGTGCTACGACCGGTTTAGGGGGAGGTTTAAACGAGCAGTACTTC. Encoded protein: CSATTGLGGGLNEQYF.

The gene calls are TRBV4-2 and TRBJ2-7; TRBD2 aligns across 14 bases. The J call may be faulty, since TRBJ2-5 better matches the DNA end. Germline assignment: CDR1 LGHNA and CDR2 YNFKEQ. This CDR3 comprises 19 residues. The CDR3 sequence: CASSRTGTSGGARLETQYF. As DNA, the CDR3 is TGTGCCAGCAGCCGAACCGGGACTAGCGGGGGAGCTCGGCTCGAGACCCAGTACTTC.

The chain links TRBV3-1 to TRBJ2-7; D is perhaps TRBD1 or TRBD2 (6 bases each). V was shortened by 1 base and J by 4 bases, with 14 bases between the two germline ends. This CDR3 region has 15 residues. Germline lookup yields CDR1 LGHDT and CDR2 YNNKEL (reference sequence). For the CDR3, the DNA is TGTGCCAGCAGCCAAGTGCGGGACAACCCTTACGAGCAGTACTTC. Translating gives CASSQVRDNPYEQYF.

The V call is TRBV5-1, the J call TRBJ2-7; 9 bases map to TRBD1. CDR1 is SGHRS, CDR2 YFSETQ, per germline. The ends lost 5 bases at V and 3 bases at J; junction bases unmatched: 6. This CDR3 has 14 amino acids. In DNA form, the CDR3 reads TGCGCCAGCAGGCCGGGGACAGGGAGCTACGAGCAGTACTTC. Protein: CASRPGTGSYEQYF.

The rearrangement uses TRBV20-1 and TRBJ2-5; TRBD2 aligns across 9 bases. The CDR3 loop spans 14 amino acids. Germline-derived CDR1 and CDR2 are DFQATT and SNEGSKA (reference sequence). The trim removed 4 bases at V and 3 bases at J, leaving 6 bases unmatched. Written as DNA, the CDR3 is TGCAGTGCTATTAGCGGGAGCTGGGAAGAGACCCAGTACTTC. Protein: CSAISGSWEETQYF.

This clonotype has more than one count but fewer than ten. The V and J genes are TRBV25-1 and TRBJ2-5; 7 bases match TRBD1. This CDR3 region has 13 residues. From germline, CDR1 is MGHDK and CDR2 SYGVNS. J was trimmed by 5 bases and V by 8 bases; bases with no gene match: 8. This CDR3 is CASRTDRDETQYF. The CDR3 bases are TGTGCCAGCCGTACAGACAGGGATGAGACCCAGTACTTC.

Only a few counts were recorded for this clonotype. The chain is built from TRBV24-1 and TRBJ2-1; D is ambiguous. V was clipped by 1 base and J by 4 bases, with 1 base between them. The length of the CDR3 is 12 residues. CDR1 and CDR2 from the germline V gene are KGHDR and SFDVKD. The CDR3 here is CATSDFYNEQFF. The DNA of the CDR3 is TGTGCCACCAGTGATTTTTACAATGAGCAGTTCTTC.

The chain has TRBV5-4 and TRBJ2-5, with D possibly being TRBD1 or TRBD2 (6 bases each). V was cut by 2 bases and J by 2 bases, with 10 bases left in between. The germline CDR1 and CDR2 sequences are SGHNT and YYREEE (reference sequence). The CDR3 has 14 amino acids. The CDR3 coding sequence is TGTGCCAGCAGCTTCGCGGGACATCAAGAGACCCAGTACTTC. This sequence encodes CASSFAGHQETQYF.